This note documents a single T cell receptor beta chain sequence. The sample holds other DNA sequences that translate to the same CDR3. This specimen comes from a study of shared clonotypes between healthy human individuals. Study-wide background: Each donor contributed plates that comprised three CD4 naive, three CD4 memory, two CD8 naive and one CD8 memory.

The germline V gene has CDR1 SGHTA and CDR2 FQGNSA. Trimming cost V 1 base and J 6 bases, with 4 bases left between them. The CDR3 contains 11 residues. The table came from immunoSEQ multiplex PCR; TCRdb's copy has only in-frame clones and leaves some out. The sample lists 2.3 million or so clones, 90% to 95% occurring once. Partitioning of CD4+ cells yielded a CD45RA+ naive subset and a CD45RA-negative memory subset. The chain has TRBV7-2 and TRBJ2-7; no reliable D call. Sequencing was carried out using naive CD4+ T cells from PBMCs. As for subset: CD45RA+ positively selected. This TCR came from a man between 18 and 29 years old in good health. Some clones in this sample may be carry-over from other donors' samples. The CDR3 bases are TGTGCCAGCAGCTTAGTCGGCGAGCAGTACTTC. Translating it yields CASSLVGEQYF.